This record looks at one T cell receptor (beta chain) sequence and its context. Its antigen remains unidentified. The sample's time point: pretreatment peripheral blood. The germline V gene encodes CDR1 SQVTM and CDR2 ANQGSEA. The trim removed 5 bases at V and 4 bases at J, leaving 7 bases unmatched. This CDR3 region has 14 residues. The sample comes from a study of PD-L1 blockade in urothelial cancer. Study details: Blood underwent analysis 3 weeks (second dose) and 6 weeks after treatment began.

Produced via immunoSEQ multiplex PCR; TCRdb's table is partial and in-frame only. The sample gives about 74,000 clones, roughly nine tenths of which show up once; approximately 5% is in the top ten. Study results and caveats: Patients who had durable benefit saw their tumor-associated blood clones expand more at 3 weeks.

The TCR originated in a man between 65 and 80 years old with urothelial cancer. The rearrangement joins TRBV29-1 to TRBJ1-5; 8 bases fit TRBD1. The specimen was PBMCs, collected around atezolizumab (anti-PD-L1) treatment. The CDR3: CSVIGQGKNQPQHF. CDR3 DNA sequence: TGCAGCGTTATCGGACAGGGTAAGAATCAGCCCCAGCATTTT.